This entry features one T cell receptor beta chain sequence. Treatment given: some 19 received Ad26.COV2.S at low or high dose, single or two shots; roughly five received placebo; per-sample allocation not given. The samples were gathered on day 63 after the first injection of vaccine or placebo. Wuhan-strain SARS-CoV-2 spike was expressed by the Ad26 vector that made up the vaccine. The sample originates from a study of Ad26.COV2.S vaccination and SARS-CoV-2 variants. On the study more broadly: Donor participated within the Ad26.COV2.S arm of the COV1001 trial. Participants got Ad26.COV2.S intramuscularly, once or twice 56 days apart.

Assay used: immunoSEQ multiplex PCR; TCRdb lists only in-frame clones, some missing. Of around 450,000 clones in the sample, over 75% were seen once. This TCR derives from a person between 18 and 60 years old who received the Ad26.COV2.S COVID-19 vaccine or a placebo. The sample here was peripheral blood, taken in a trial of Ad26.COV2.S vaccine versus placebo.

The CDR3 DNA sequence: TGCGCCAGCGCTGGACAACCGGGGGCAAGTGGCTACACCTTC. This sequence encodes CASAGQPGASGYTF. The chain uses TRBV5-1 and TRBJ1-2; weak D call: TRBD1 (6 bases). The V gene's germline CDR1 is SGHRS and CDR2 YFSETQ. V lost 7 bases to trimming and J lost 7 bases, with 20 bases between them. This CDR3 comprises 14 residues.